The clone carrying this T cell receptor beta chain occurred a few times. Its antigen is currently unknown. As to time point: longitudinal time-point 1 (baseline). Healthy controls consisted of blood bank volunteers in Maryland, USA. This entry comes from a study of neurological immune-mediated disorders. CDR1 and CDR2 from the germline V gene are SGHRS and YFSETQ. The CDR3 is 17 amino acids. Losses at the gene ends were 0 bases for V and 0 bases for J; bases not matched to a gene: 8. Study-wide findings and caveats: The most TCR clonal expansion was seen in HTLV-1-associated myelopathy, whereas the least was seen in multiple sclerosis, below the level in healthy controls. None of the CDR3 amino acid sequences of expanded clones recurred across subjects, suggesting private repertoires in all groups.

cDNA synthesis was performed by 5'RACE with 10-nucleotide random UMIs. TCRdb recomputed calls from the 5' RACE reads with MiXCR, one row per CDR3 protein. This sample has over 70,000 distinct CDR3 sequences; roughly 10% occur once, and the top ten carry roughly a tenth. The J gene is TRBJ2-7, the V gene TRBV5-1; 8 positions match TRBD1. The sequence derives from a man in his thirties or forties in good health. The sample comprised PBMCs. Here the CDR3 reads CASSLGPPGQVSYEQYF. The CDR3, as DNA: TGCGCCAGCAGCTTGGGACCCCCGGGACAGGTCTCCTACGAGCAGTACTTC.